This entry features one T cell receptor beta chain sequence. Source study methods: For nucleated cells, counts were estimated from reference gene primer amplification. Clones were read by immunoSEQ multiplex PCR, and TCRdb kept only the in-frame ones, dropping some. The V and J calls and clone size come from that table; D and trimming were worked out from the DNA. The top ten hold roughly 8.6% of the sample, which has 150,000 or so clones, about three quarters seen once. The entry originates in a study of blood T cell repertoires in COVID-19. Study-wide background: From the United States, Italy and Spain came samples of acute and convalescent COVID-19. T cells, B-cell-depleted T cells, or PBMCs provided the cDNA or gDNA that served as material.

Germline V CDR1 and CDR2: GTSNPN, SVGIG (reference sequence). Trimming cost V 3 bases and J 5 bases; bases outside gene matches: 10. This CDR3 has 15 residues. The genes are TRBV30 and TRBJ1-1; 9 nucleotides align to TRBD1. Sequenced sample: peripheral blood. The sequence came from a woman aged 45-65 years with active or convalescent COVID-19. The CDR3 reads CAWSRQGGTVTEAFF. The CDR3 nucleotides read TGTGCCTGGAGCAGACAGGGGGGGACCGTTACTGAAGCTTTCTTT.